This T cell receptor (beta chain) was sequenced in a study of post-analysis software for immune sequencing data. Study background: Several disease courses (relapsing-remitting, secondary progressive and progressive-relapsing) of multiple sclerosis were included.

About this clonotype itself: Its specificity is unknown.

Unique molecular identifiers were present in the TCR beta cDNA libraries. TCRdb itself ran the PCR reads through MiXCR, one entry per CDR3 protein. The sample records 740,000 or so distinct CDR3 sequences, approximately 57% being singletons. Study results and caveats: Four to six TRBV segments were significantly more frequent in patients than in controls. TRBV5-6, TRBV5-1 and TRBV20-1 were among these segments.

The CDR3 length is 14 residues. Trimming took off 6 bases at V and 0 bases at J, with 9 bases between the two ends. Sequencing was performed on blood. V usage is TRBV12-3 or TRBV12-4 and J usage is TRBJ2-1, with D possibly TRBD1 on 6 matching bases. This receptor was taken from a girl aged 10 to 17 with multiple sclerosis. The CDR3 nucleotides read TGTGCCAGCAGAAGGACAGTCTCCTACAATGAGCAGTTCTTC. It codes for CASRRTVSYNEQFF.